The rows below give T cell receptor beta chains drawn from one sample of a study of blood T cell repertoires in COVID-19. Sequencing used immunoSEQ multiplex PCR; TCRdb keeps in-frame clones, though not all of them. The profile shows some 200,000 clones, roughly nine tenths of them singletons. The sequenced sample was peripheral blood. These receptors all stem from an older woman with COVID-19, enrolled during active disease. The CDR3 runs from the conserved cysteine through the conserved F or W. A D gene is named only where the DNA matches it firmly. Rows may omit the clone size; those that give it use once, few, many or a size class.

>NA|TRBV30|TRBJ1-4|13|TRBD1
CAGTSGGSEKLFF
TGTGCCGGAACATCAGGGGGCAGCGAAAAACTGTTTTTT
>NA|TRBV6-4|TRBJ2-2|14|TRBD1
CASSPQGGTGELFF
TGTGCCAGCAGTCCACAGGGGGGCACCGGGGAGCTGTTTTTT
>NA|TRBV11-2|TRBJ1-4|16|NA
CASSSNFRRVNEKLFF
TGTGCCAGCAGCTCGAATTTCAGACGGGTGAATGAAAAACTGTTTTTT
>NA|TRBV5-6|TRBJ1-1|14|NA
CASSLAPTGTEAFF
TGTGCCAGCAGCTTGGCCCCAACCGGCACTGAAGCTTTCTTT
>once|TRBV4-3|TRBJ1-2|13|TRBD1
CASSQAQGAGYTF
TGCGCCAGCAGCCAAGCACAGGGGGCCGGCTACACCTTC
>NA|TRBV5-1|TRBJ1-6|16|NA
CASSPRATAYNSPLHF
TGCGCCAGCAGCCCCAGGGCGACGGCCTATAATTCACCCCTCCACTTT
>many|TRBV5-1|TRBJ2-6|14|NA
CASSVYSGANVLTF
TGCGCCAGCAGCGTTTACTCTGGGGCCAACGTCCTGACTTTC
>NA|TRBV19|TRBJ2-1|17|TRBD2
CASSIWIGTSSYNEQFF
TGTGCCAGTAGTATTTGGATTGGGACTAGCTCCTACAATGAGCAGTTCTTC
>NA|TRBV11-2|TRBJ2-5|13|NA
CASSYYHQETQYF
TGTGCCAGCAGCTATTATCACCAAGAGACCCAGTACTTC
>NA|TRBV27|TRBJ2-5|9|NA
CASSRLKYF
TGTGCCAGCAGTCGACTCAAGTACTTC
>NA|TRBV7-2|TRBJ2-7|13|NA
CASSLKGIYEQYF
TGTGCCAGCAGCTTAAAGGGGATATACGAGCAGTACTTC
>NA|TRBV5-1|TRBJ1-2|13|TRBD1
CASSTTGNYGYTF
TGCGCCAGCAGCACGACAGGGAACTATGGCTACACCTTC
>NA|TRBV30|TRBJ2-1|16|TRBD2
CAWSGSQTSGSIKQFF
TGTGCCTGGAGTGGAAGTCAGACTAGCGGGAGTATAAAGCAGTTCTTC
>NA|TRBV29-1|TRBJ1-1|12|NA
CSATTVNTEAFF
TGCAGCGCGACGACAGTGAACACTGAAGCTTTCTTT
>NA|TRBV6-1|TRBJ2-1|13|NA
CASSETSYNEQFF
TGTGCCAGCAGTGAAACTAGTTACAATGAGCAGTTCTTC
>NA|TRBV21-1|TRBJ2-7|16|NA
CASSKEKAGVLYEQYF
TGTGCCAGCAGCAAAGAGAAAGCGGGAGTGTTATACGAGCAGTACTTC
>NA|TRBV6-5|TRBJ1-1|14|NA
CASTLNGGRTEAFF
TGTGCCAGCACCCTCAATGGTGGCAGAACTGAAGCTTTCTTT
>NA|TRBV6-2/TRBV6-3|TRBJ1-5|18|NA
CASSSPSRDTYSNQPQHF
TGTGCCAGCAGTAGCCCCTCCCGGGACACGTATAGCAATCAGCCCCAGCATTTT
>NA|TRBV5-1|TRBJ2-1|16|TRBD2
CASSLSGGPPYNEQFF
TGCGCCAGCAGTCTTAGCGGGGGTCCCCCCTACAATGAGCAGTTCTTC
>NA|TRBV7-9|TRBJ1-2|13|TRBD1
CASRLDRGDGYTF
TGTGCCAGCAGATTGGACAGGGGCGATGGCTACACCTTC
>NA|TRBV30|TRBJ2-1|14|TRBD2
CASTRTSGIDEQFF
TGTGCCTCGACCAGGACTAGCGGGATCGATGAGCAGTTCTTC
>NA|TRBV9|TRBJ1-3|16|NA
CASSVDIKGLRNTIYF
TGTGCCAGCAGCGTTGATATCAAGGGGCTTAGAAACACCATATATTTT
>NA|TRBV5-6|TRBJ1-1|17|TRBD1
CASVSPDRDRGRTEAFF
TGTGCCAGCGTTTCCCCCGACCGGGACAGGGGGCGGACTGAAGCTTTCTTT
>NA|TRBV12-3/TRBV12-4|TRBJ1-5|13|NA
CASGWGGRQPQHF
TGTGCCAGCGGGTGGGGGGGGAGACAGCCCCAGCATTTT
>NA|TRBV6-4|TRBJ2-2|13|TRBD2
CASSGRDTGELFF
TGTGCCAGCAGCGGGAGGGACACCGGGGAGCTGTTTTTT
>few|TRBV7-2|TRBJ2-1|15|NA
CASSARRAENNEQFF
TGTGCCAGCAGCGCCCGGCGGGCGGAAAACAATGAGCAGTTCTTC
>NA|TRBV4-3|TRBJ1-2|14|NA
CASSQDFRPAGYTF
TGCGCCAGCAGCCAAGATTTCAGGCCGGCCGGCTACACCTTC
>NA|TRBV25-1|TRBJ1-3|16|NA
CASSEYMGGRENTIYF
TGTGCCAGCAGTGAATATATGGGGGGTAGAGAAAACACCATATATTTT
>NA|TRBV6-2/TRBV6-3|TRBJ1-1|15|TRBD1
CASSKTGMGDTEAFF
TGTGCCAGCAGTAAGACAGGGATGGGGGACACTGAAGCTTTCTTT
>NA|TRBV7-2|TRBJ2-2|14|TRBD2
CASSLRSGSGELFF
TGTGCCAGCAGCTTACGGAGCGGGAGCGGGGAGCTGTTTTTT
>NA|TRBV27|TRBJ2-3|13|NA
CASSLWSRDTQYF
TGTGCCAGCAGTTTATGGTCCAGAGATACGCAGTATTTT
>NA|TRBV7-9|TRBJ2-7|13|TRBD1
CASSPDRIHEQYF
TGTGCCAGCAGCCCGGACAGGATCCACGAGCAGTACTTC
>few|TRBV21-1|TRBJ2-5|13|NA
CASSSPGEETQYF
TGTGCCAGCAGCAGTCCCGGGGAAGAGACCCAGTACTTC
>NA|TRBV18|TRBJ2-5|15|NA
CASSPVNGEGETQYF
TGTGCCAGCTCACCTGTGAACGGGGAAGGAGAGACCCAGTACTTC
>NA|TRBV5-1|TRBJ2-7|14|NA
CASSFLSEAYEQYF
TGCGCCAGCAGCTTTCTTAGCGAGGCCTACGAGCAGTACTTC
>NA|TRBV2|TRBJ2-7|13|NA
CASSVRSTYEQYF
TGTGCCAGCAGTGTGAGGTCCACCTACGAGCAGTACTTC
>once|TRBV24-1|TRBJ2-1|15|TRBD2
CATSETSGRWDEQFF
TGTGCCACCAGTGAAACTAGCGGGAGGTGGGATGAGCAGTTCTTC
>few|TRBV7-2|TRBJ1-5|17|TRBD1
CASSPHNTGGGGQPQHF
TGTGCCAGCAGCCCACATAACACAGGGGGTGGGGGTCAGCCCCAGCATTTT
>NA|TRBV4-1|TRBJ2-1|16|TRBD2
CASSPLAGGRWNEQFF
TGCGCCAGCAGCCCTTTAGCGGGAGGGAGGTGGAATGAGCAGTTCTTC
>NA|TRBV24-1|TRBJ2-3|18|NA
CATSDLGLQGKSPDTQYF
TGTGCCACCAGTGATTTGGGGTTGCAGGGGAAGAGCCCAGATACGCAGTATTTT
>once|TRBV27|TRBJ2-7|12|TRBD2
CAVGRGFYEQYF
TGTGCCGTTGGGAGGGGCTTTTACGAGCAGTACTTC
>NA|TRBV11-2|TRBJ1-1|14|NA
CASINQGLTTEAFF
TGTGCCAGCATCAACCAGGGATTAACCACTGAAGCTTTCTTT